This is a list of T cell receptor beta chains from one sample in a study of cytomegalovirus exposure and HLA in healthy donors. Clones were read by immunoSEQ multiplex PCR, and TCRdb kept only the in-frame ones, dropping some. The sample lists some 120,000 clones; 74% were seen once. Sequencing was performed on PBMCs. The receptors were sampled from a woman aged 45-65 years in good health and CMV-seropositive. Each CDR3 is given with its conserved first and last residue. The D gene is left open where the match is weak. Size values are once, few and many counts, or a class for expanded clones, and some rows have none.

clone_size d_call j_call v_call cdr3_nt cdr3_aa
- TRBD1 TRBJ2-1 TRBV19 TGTGCCAGTAGTCAACCGGGACAGGGTGGTTTGAATGAGCAGTTCTTC CASSQPGQGGLNEQFF
- TRBD1 TRBJ2-3 TRBV5-1 TGCGCCAGCAGCTTGGTTAGGGGGCGCACAGATACGCAGTATTTT CASSLVRGRTDTQYF
- - TRBJ2-3 TRBV19 TGTGCCAGTAGTGACAGACAAACAGATACGCAGTATTTT CASSDRQTDTQYF
- - TRBJ1-1 TRBV4-2 TGTGCCAGCAGCCAAGATCCTCCGGGGACAATTAGTGAAGCTTTCTTT CASSQDPPGTISEAFF
- TRBD1 TRBJ2-6 TRBV7-6 TGTGCCAGCAGCGCGGACAGGGGGAGGTCGTCTGGGGCCAACGTCCTGACTTTC CASSADRGRSSGANVLTF
- - TRBJ2-3 TRBV6-5 TGTGCCAGCAGTTCGTCCGATACGCAGTATTTT CASSSSDTQYF
few - TRBJ1-5 TRBV5-6 TGTGCCAGCAGCTTGTTACAGGCCCAGGGCGGGCCCCAGCATTTT CASSLLQAQGGPQHF
- - TRBJ2-1 TRBV19 TGTGCCACCAAGTCCGGTAGCTCCTACAATGAGCAGTTCTTC CATKSGSSYNEQFF
- - TRBJ2-3 TRBV6-1 TGTGCCAGCAGCAGGGTATTGGGCACAGATACGCAGTATTTT CASSRVLGTDTQYF
- - TRBJ2-5 TRBV15 TGTGCCACCAGCAGATCCAGACGGGGGGAGACCCAGTACTTC CATSRSRRGETQYF
- - TRBJ1-2 TRBV6-6 TGTGCCAGCTCGGGGGGGGCAGGGAGGATTTATGGCTACACCTTC CASSGGAGRIYGYTF
few - TRBJ1-1 TRBV5-6 TGTGCCAGCAGCTTGGGAGCAGGCACTGAAGCTTTCTTT CASSLGAGTEAFF
- - TRBJ1-2 TRBV29-1 TGCAGCGTTGAGACAGGAAGAGCCCCCTATGGCTACACCTTC CSVETGRAPYGYTF
- - TRBJ2-5 TRBV18 TGTGCCAGCTCACCAAGTTCCGGGGAGACCCAGTACTTC CASSPSSGETQYF
- TRBD1 TRBJ2-6 TRBV19 TGTGCCAGTAGTGCCCAACAGGGGCTCTTTGGGGCCAACGTCCTGACTTTC CASSAQQGLFGANVLTF
- - TRBJ1-6 TRBV15 TGTGCCACGGGCGGGGAAAGCTCCTATAATTCACCCCTCCACTTT CATGGESSYNSPLHF
few - TRBJ1-5 TRBV2 TGTGCCAGCAGCCGACAGCTTACTTCCAATCAGCCCCAGCATTTT CASSRQLTSNQPQHF
- TRBD2 TRBJ2-1 TRBV4-2 TGTGCCAGCAGCCAGGGAACCGGGGGGGCCTATGAGCAGTTCTTC CASSQGTGGAYEQFF
- TRBD2 TRBJ2-5 TRBV10-3 TGTGCCATCAGTGACTCCAGACTAGCGGGGGGGCTCGAGACCCAGTACTTC CAISDSRLAGGLETQYF
- - TRBJ1-6 TRBV7-9 TGTGCCAGCAGCCCTCAACAGGGCCTGCCCCTCCACTTT CASSPQQGLPLHF
- - TRBJ1-1 TRBV5-5 TGTGCCAGCAGCCTCGGTAGAGAAGCCCTTAACACTGAAGCTTTCTTT CASSLGREALNTEAFF
- TRBD2 TRBJ2-7 TRBV6-1 TGTGCCAGCAGTGGGGCGAACGGTCGCGGGGGGTTCTCCTACGAGCAGTACTTC CASSGANGRGGFSYEQYF
once - TRBJ2-7 TRBV7-2 TGTGCCAGCAGCCCCACAACCTACGAGCAGTACTTC CASSPTTYEQYF
few TRBD2 TRBJ2-2 TRBV2 TGTGCCAGCAGTGAAGCGATTGTAGGACTAGCGAACACCGGGGAGCTGTTTTTT CASSEAIVGLANTGELFF
- - TRBJ1-6 TRBV5-4 TGTGCCAGCAGCTTGGGGCAGGGGAAGGATTCACCCCTCCACTTT CASSLGQGKDSPLHF
- - TRBJ2-2 TRBV5-1 TGCGCCAGCAGCTTGGGGAGAACCACCGGGGAGCTGTTTTTT CASSLGRTTGELFF
- - TRBJ2-5 TRBV29-1 TGCAGCGTTGAAGATGTAGGAGCGTTCATGAGGGAGACCCAGTACTTC CSVEDVGAFMRETQYF
- - TRBJ2-6 TRBV5-1 TGCGCCAGCCAGGACTGGGCCAACGTCCTGACTTTC CASQDWANVLTF
- - TRBJ1-1 TRBV11-2 TGTGCCAGCAGAAAGACAGGTGCCTTGAACACTGAAGCTTTCTTT CASRKTGALNTEAFF
- TRBD1 TRBJ1-2 TRBV18 TGTGCCAGCTCACCGGAGGGGGCGGTGCGCTATGGCTACACCTTC CASSPEGAVRYGYTF
- - TRBJ2-5 TRBV11-2 TGTGCCAGCAGAGACAGTCAAGAGACCCAGTACTTC CASRDSQETQYF
- TRBD1 TRBJ1-2 TRBV19 TGTGCCAGTAGTGTCGACAGGGAAGCTGGCTACACCTTC CASSVDREAGYTF
- - TRBJ2-4 TRBV7-9 TGTGCCAGCAGCGCTGGCGGGCAAAACATTCAGTACTTC CASSAGGQNIQYF
few TRBD1 TRBJ1-1 TRBV6-6 TGTGCCAGCACCAAAAGGGGGGACAGGGGGTCCAAAGCTTTCTTT CASTKRGDRGSKAFF
- - TRBJ1-3 TRBV11-2 TGTGCCAGCAGCCCCGACAGTGGGGTCGGAAACACCATATATTTT CASSPDSGVGNTIYF
- - TRBJ2-7 TRBV27 TGTGCCAGCCGGTCTGAGGGCGAGCAGTACTTC CASRSEGEQYF
- TRBD2 TRBJ2-2 TRBV6-5 TGTGCCAGCAGACCTAGCGGGGGGATCACCGGGGAGCTGTTTTTT CASRPSGGITGELFF
- - TRBJ2-7 TRBV6-1 TGTGCCAGCAGTTCCCTCGTTCGGGTTTTGTACGAGCAGTACTTC CASSSLVRVLYEQYF
- - TRBJ1-2 TRBV6-1 TGTGCCAGCAGTGTTGGGGGGAACTATGGCTACACCTTC CASSVGGNYGYTF
once - TRBJ2-1 TRBV6-4 TGTGCCAGCAGCCCGGCGGCTTTGGGGGGGGCCTCCTACAATGAGCAGTTCTTC CASSPAALGGASYNEQFF
few TRBD1 TRBJ1-1 TRBV6-1 TGTGCCAGCAGTATTCGGACAGGACGTTATGAAGCTTTCTTT CASSIRTGRYEAFF
once TRBD2 TRBJ2-1 TRBV7-2 TGTGCCAGCGGCCTAATTAGCGGGGGGGTCAATGAGCAGTTCTTC CASGLISGGVNEQFF
- - TRBJ1-5 TRBV30 TGTGCCTGGAGCCTCCCCGGGGGCAATCAGCCCCAGCATTTT CAWSLPGGNQPQHF
- - TRBJ2-3 TRBV10-1 TGCGCCAGCAGTTCCAGCGGCACAGATACGCAGTATTTT CASSSSGTDTQYF
- - TRBJ2-1 TRBV7-2 TGTGCCAGCAGAGAAGCGGGTAACCTCTACAATGAGCAGTTCTTC CASREAGNLYNEQFF
- - TRBJ2-5 TRBV5-1 TGCGCCAGCAGCTTGGCCTTAGGGGGAGAGACCCAGTACTTC CASSLALGGETQYF
- - TRBJ1-4 TRBV18 TGTGCCAGCTCCGAGGGGAGGGCTGAAAAACTGTTTTTT CASSEGRAEKLFF
- - TRBJ1-1 TRBV5-1 TGCGCCAGCAGCTTGGCCGGGGGTATTTACACTGAAGCTCTCTTT CASSLAGGIYTEALF
- TRBD1 TRBJ1-1 TRBV19 TGTGCCAGTAGTACATCGGACAGGGGAGGTACTGAAGCTTTCTTT CASSTSDRGGTEAFF
- TRBD1 TRBJ2-3 TRBV6-5 TGTGCCAGCAGGGGGGGACAGGGGGCATCGGATACGCAGTATTTT CASRGGQGASDTQYF
few TRBD1 TRBJ1-2 TRBV7-2 TGTGCCAGCAGCTTAGGAGGGGGCATGGCTAACTATGGCTACACCTTC CASSLGGGMANYGYTF
- TRBD1 TRBJ1-2 TRBV27 TGTGCCAGCAGTTTATCACAGGGGACGGACTACACCTTC CASSLSQGTDYTF